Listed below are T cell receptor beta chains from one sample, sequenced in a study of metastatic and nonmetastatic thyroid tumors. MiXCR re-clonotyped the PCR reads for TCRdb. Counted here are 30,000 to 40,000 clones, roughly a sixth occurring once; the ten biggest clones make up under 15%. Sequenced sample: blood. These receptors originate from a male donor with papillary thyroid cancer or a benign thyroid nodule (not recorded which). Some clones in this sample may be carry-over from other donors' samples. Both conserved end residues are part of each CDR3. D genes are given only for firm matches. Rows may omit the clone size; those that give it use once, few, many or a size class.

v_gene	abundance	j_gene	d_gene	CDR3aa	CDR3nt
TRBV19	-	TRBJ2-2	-	CASSRADANTGELFF	TGTGCCAGTAGTAGAGCAGACGCGAACACCGGGGAGCTGTTTTTT
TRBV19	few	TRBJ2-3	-	CASSKAGPTDTQYF	TGTGCCAGTAGTAAGGCGGGCCCCACAGATACGCAGTATTTT
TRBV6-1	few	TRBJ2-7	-	CASSKDGYEQYF	TGTGCCAGCAGTAAGGACGGCTACGAGCAGTACTTC
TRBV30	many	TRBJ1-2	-	CAWSDSYGYTF	TGTGCCTGGAGTGACAGCTATGGCTACACCTTC
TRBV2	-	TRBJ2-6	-	CASSEPPGANVLTF	TGTGCCAGCAGTGAGCCCCCCGGGGCCAACGTCCTGACTTTC
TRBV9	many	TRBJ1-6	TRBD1	CASSVVWDRGSPLHF	TGTGCCAGCAGCGTAGTATGGGACAGGGGTTCACCCCTCCACTTT
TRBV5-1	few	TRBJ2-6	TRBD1	CASSLGDSSGANVLTF	TGCGCCAGCAGCTTGGGGGACAGCTCTGGGGCCAACGTCCTGACTTTC
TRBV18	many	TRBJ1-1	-	CASSPGITNLNTEAFF	TGTGCCAGCTCACCGGGTATCACGAATCTGAACACTGAAGCTTTCTTT
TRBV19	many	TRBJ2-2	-	CASTTNPPRVTQGLFF	TGTGCCAGTACCACGAACCCTCCTCGTGTCACCCAGGGGCTGTTTTTT
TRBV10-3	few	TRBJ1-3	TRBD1	CAISTGEVSGNTIYF	TGTGCCATCAGCACAGGGGAAGTTAGCGGAAACACCATATATTTT
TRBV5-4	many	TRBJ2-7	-	CASSPTRAAGEQYF	TGTGCCAGCAGCCCCACGAGAGCCGCGGGCGAGCAGTACTTC
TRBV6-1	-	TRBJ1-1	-	CASIGGGGAPMNTEAFF	TGTGCCAGCATTGGGGGTGGAGGGGCCCCCATGAACACTGAAGCTTTCTTT
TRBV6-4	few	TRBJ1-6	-	CASRDTRSYNSPLHF	TGTGCCAGCCGGGACACCCGCTCCTATAATTCACCCCTCCACTTT
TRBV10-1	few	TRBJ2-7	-	CASTESSQGCYEQYF	TGCGCCAGCACTGAGTCGTCCCAGGGCTGCTACGAGCAGTACTTC
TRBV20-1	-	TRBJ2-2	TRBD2	CISRPRPGLAVTGELFF	TGCATTTCTAGACCCCGACCGGGACTAGCGGTCACCGGGGAGCTGTTTTTT
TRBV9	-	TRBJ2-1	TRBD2	CASTRLAGFNEQFF	TGCGCCAGCACCAGGCTAGCGGGGTTTAATGAGCAGTTCTTC
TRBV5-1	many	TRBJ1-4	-	CASSLVGQQTNEKLFF	TGCGCCAGCAGCTTGGTAGGTCAGCAAACTAATGAAAAACTGTTTTTT
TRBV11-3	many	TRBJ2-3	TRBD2	CASSSSGGAGTQYF	TGTGCCAGCAGCTCCAGCGGGGGGGCCGGTACGCAGTATTTT
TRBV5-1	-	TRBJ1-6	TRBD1	CASSSRTGDGSPLHF	TGCGCCAGCAGCTCACGAACAGGGGATGGTTCACCCCTCCACTTT
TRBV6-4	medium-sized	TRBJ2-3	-	CASSDSTTDTQYF	TGTGCCAGCAGTGACTCGACAACAGATACGCAGTATTTT
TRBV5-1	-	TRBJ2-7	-	CASSLRFPEGSYPYEQYF	TGCGCCAGCAGCTTGAGGTTTCCTGAGGGGTCCTACCCCTACGAGCAGTACTTC
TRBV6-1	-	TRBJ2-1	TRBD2	CASSENGGEYNEQFF	TGTGCCAGCAGTGAAAACGGGGGGGAGTACAATGAGCAGTTCTTC
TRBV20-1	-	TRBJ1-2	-	CSAIVETNYGYTF	TGCAGTGCTATAGTTGAGACTAACTATGGCTACACCTTC
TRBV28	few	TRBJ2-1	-	CASRPQMGQSSYNEQFF	TGTGCCAGCAGACCGCAAATGGGTCAGAGCTCCTACAATGAGCAGTTCTTC
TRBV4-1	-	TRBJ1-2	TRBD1	CASSQQLQGAGYGYTF	TGCGCCAGCAGCCAACAATTGCAGGGGGCGGGATATGGCTACACCTTT